This TCR beta chain is drawn from a study of PD-L1 blockade in urothelial cancer. As to time point: pretreatment peripheral blood. This table comes from immunoSEQ multiplex PCR, and its TCRdb copy is limited to in-frame clones, with some not included. The sample lists 90,000 or so clones, more than 80% occurring once. Germline lookup yields CDR1 LGHNA and CDR2 YNFKEQ. CDR3 length: 14 residues. V was clipped by 0 bases and J by 6 bases, with 12 bases between them. The origin of this receptor is a woman aged 80 or older with urothelial cancer. V gene TRBV4-2 combines with J gene TRBJ2-7; D is undetermined. The specimen comprised PBMCs, sampled around atezolizumab (anti-PD-L1) treatment. The CDR3 nucleotides are TGTGCCAGCAGCCAAGACGTCTGGGCGTCCGAGCAGTACTTC. This translates into CASSQDVWASEQYF.